This T cell receptor (beta chain) emerged from a study of siplizumab effects on memory and regulatory T cells. General study results and limits: Whether proliferating Tregs in siplizumab cultures suppress was not functionally confirmed. There appeared to be greater diversity in naive T cells than in memory cells, and naive T cells seemed major contributors to the alloresponse. Mappable CD4+ clones that were alloreactive averaged approximately 70% Treg-derived with siplizumab versus approximately 27% in controls. Alloreactive sequences whose origin lay in unstimulated CD4+ memory cells were significantly reduced by siplizumab.

Worth noting for this clone: The antigen is undetermined.

Produced via immunoSEQ multiplex PCR; TCRdb's table is partial and in-frame only. The sample contains approximately 70,000 clones, roughly 89% of which appear only once. Trimming took 1 base from V and 0 from J, leaving 5 bases between them. Germline V gene sequence: CDR1 SGHDT, CDR2 YYEEEE. This CDR3 has 15 residues. This TCR derives from a human donor in good health. Material: CD8+ T cells sorted from blood. The V and J genes are TRBV5-6 and TRBJ2-6; D remains ambiguous. CDR3 in amino acids: CASSLTPSGANVLTF. The CDR3 DNA reads TGTGCCAGCAGCTTGACACCCTCTGGGGCCAACGTCCTGACTTTC.